The 30 T cell receptor beta chains given below trace back to one sample, sequenced in a study of identical twins. Each CDR3 protein gets one entry after TCRdb re-called the 5' RACE reads with MiXCR. The table records about 240,000 distinct CDR3 sequences, 8% to 11% of them present only once. Sequenced material: memory T cells sorted from blood. The origin of the receptors is a man over 45 in good health.

This clonotype was seen repeatedly, ten times or more. The genes are TRBV24-1 and TRBJ2-2; D may be TRBD1 or TRBD2 (5 bases each). CDR1 and CDR2 from the germline V gene are KGHDR and SFDVKD. This CDR3 contains 13 residues. Deletions cut 8 bases from V and 1 base from J, with 7 bases between. CDR3: CATKGRNTGELFF. The CDR3 DNA reads TGTGCCACCAAGGGGAGGAACACCGGGGAGCTGTTTTTT.

This clonotype was seen a few times. The chain combines TRBV7-2 with TRBJ2-7; either TRBD1 or TRBD2 may supply D (6 bases each). CDR1 and CDR2 from the germline V gene are SGHTA and FQGNSA. CDR3 length equals 14 residues. Deletions cut 5 bases from V and 1 base from J, with 12 bases between. CDR3 protein: CASSRGLRSYEQYF. CDR3 sequence (DNA): TGTGCCAGCAGCCGGGGGCTTAGGTCCTACGAGCAGTACTTC.

In this sample, this clonotype turned up many times. The chain recombines TRBV12-3 or TRBV12-4 with TRBJ2-1, with TRBD2 matching over 12 bases. CDR3 length equals 15 residues. After removal of 6 bases from V and 7 bases from J, the junction contained 7 bases not matched to a gene. The chain's CDR3 is CASSRRLAGVNEQFF. The CDR3, as DNA: TGTGCCAGCAGCAGGAGACTAGCGGGAGTTAATGAGCAGTTCTTC.

The V call is TRBV6-5, the J call TRBJ1-2; TRBD1 might be the D (6 bases). The CDR3 has 15 amino acids. Looked up from germline, CDR1 is MNHEY and CDR2 is SVGAGI. V dropped 4 bases and J dropped 8 bases, with 20 bases sitting between them. CDR3 in amino acids: CASSSPGVLIGGYTF. The CDR3 nucleotides read TGTGCCAGCAGTTCCCCAGGGGTTTTGATAGGCGGCTACACCTTC.

The V and J genes are TRBV10-3 and TRBJ2-6; 11 bases are a match to TRBD2. The CDR3 runs 17 residues. Trimming cost V 4 bases and J 0 bases; bases outside gene matches: 2. Germline V lookup: CDR1 ENHRY, CDR2 SYGVKD. The CDR3 region is CAISASGGPSGANVLTF. CDR3 nucleotides: TGTGCCATCAGTGCTAGCGGGGGGCCCTCTGGGGCCAACGTCCTGACTTTC.

This clonotype was seen repeatedly, ten times or more. The chain carries TRBV15 and TRBJ2-1, with TRBD2 identical over 11 bases. The CDR3 spans 18 residues. J lost 0 bases, V lost 6 bases, and 10 bases had no gene match. Germline V gene data show CDR1 as LNHNV and CDR2 as YYDKDF (reference sequence). The CDR3, as DNA: TGTGCCACCAGTAAGGGACTAGCGGAAAAGAGCTCCTACAATGAGCAGTTCTTC. Translated: CATSKGLAEKSSYNEQFF.

The CDR3 is CSARLRGRDLGRVYNEQFF. For the CDR3, the DNA is TGCAGTGCTAGACTACGGGGAAGGGACCTCGGGAGGGTGTACAATGAGCAGTTCTTC. V gene TRBV20-1 combines with J gene TRBJ2-1; TRBD2 aligns across 8 bases. In germline, CDR1 is DFQATT, CDR2 SNEGSKA (reference sequence). This CDR3 region has 19 residues. The V gene end was trimmed by 2 bases and the J gene end by 4 bases; junction bases not matched to a gene: 19.

In its sample, this clonotype was seen many times. The chain employs TRBV27 and TRBJ1-1; the D gene is possibly TRBD1 (5 bases). The germline V and J ends were trimmed by 11 bases and 1 base, with 14 bases remaining between them. This CDR3 is 13 amino acids long. Germline CDR1 MNHEY, CDR2 SMNVEV (reference sequence). DNA for the CDR3: TGTGCCTCGCACGGGCAGGGGAACACTGAAGCTTTCTTT. Amino acids: CASHGQGNTEAFF.

This clonotype was recorded at least ten times. The chain couples TRBV6-5 to TRBJ2-5; maybe TRBD1 (6 bases). Trimming removed 0 bases at V and 2 bases at J, with 10 bases between. CDR1 and CDR2 from the germline V gene are MNHEY and SVGAGI. This CDR3 has 15 amino acids. The CDR3: CASSYSWGLQETQYF. DNA of the CDR3: TGTGCCAGCAGTTACTCCTGGGGGCTACAAGAGACCCAGTACTTC.

This chain links TRBV5-1 with TRBJ2-6, with TRBD2 matching 7 bases. The V gene end was trimmed by 7 bases and the J gene end by 3 bases; junction bases not matched to a gene: 10. The V gene's germline CDR1 is SGHRS and CDR2 YFSETQ. The CDR3 is made up of 16 amino acids. In DNA, the CDR3 is TGCGCCAGCGCACGGATGGGGAGGGTTGGGGCCAACGTCCTGACTTTC. Encoded protein: CASARMGRVGANVLTF.

The genes are TRBV11-2 and TRBJ2-1; 14 bases match TRBD2. Germline assignment: CDR1 SGHAT and CDR2 FQNNGV. There are 18 residues in the CDR3. Trimming removed 3 bases from V and 7 bases from J; junction bases left unmatched: 11. CDR3 sequence: CASSFGTSGRRLGNEQFF. The CDR3 DNA follows: TGTGCCAGCAGCTTCGGGACTAGCGGGAGAAGGCTTGGAAATGAGCAGTTCTTC.

This clonotype was seen at least ten times. The chain carries TRBV6-2 or TRBV6-3 and TRBJ2-7, with a possible D match to TRBD2 (5 bases). Trimming cost V 5 bases and J 3 bases, with 14 bases left between them. CDR1 and CDR2 from the germline V gene are MNHEY and SVGEGT. The CDR3 totals 14 residues. CDR3 DNA sequence: TGTGCCAGCAGTCGCCGGGGATCCATCTACGAGCAGTACTTC. Protein sequence: CASSRRGSIYEQYF.

In this sample, this clonotype turned up a few times. The chain combines TRBV3-1 with TRBJ2-6; D call uncertain. The CDR3 extends over 14 amino acids. Looked up from germline, CDR1 is LGHDT and CDR2 is YNNKEL (reference sequence). Trimming took 4 bases from V and 2 from J, leaving 6 bases between them. Here the CDR3 DNA reads TGTGCCAGCAGCCTCCGGACTGGGGCCAACGTCCTGACTTTC. Protein: CASSLRTGANVLTF. The variable domain in full, completed from reference TRBV3-1 and TRBJ2-6, reads DTAVSQTPKYLVTQMGNDKSIKCEQNLGHDTMYWYKQDSKKFLKIMFSYNNKELIINETVPNRFSPKSPDKAHLNLHINSLELGDSAVYFCASSLRTGANVLTFGAGSRLTVL.

This clonotype occurred many times. V usage is TRBV27 and J usage is TRBJ2-7; D tentatively reads TRBD1 or TRBD2 (5 bases each). The CDR3 sequence is 14 residues long. Germline V gives CDR1 MNHEY, CDR2 SMNVEV (reference sequence). Trimming pared 2 bases from V and 3 bases from J, leaving 11 bases between. Here the CDR3 reads CASSLEGLGYEQYF. The CDR3 bases are TGTGCCAGCAGTTTAGAGGGGCTCGGCTACGAGCAGTACTTC.

This sequence joins TRBV5-1 and TRBJ2-1; possibly TRBD2 for D (6 bases). Germline values: CDR1 SGHRS, CDR2 YFSETQ. Trimming removed 3 bases from V and 7 bases from J, with 20 bases in between. The CDR3 covers 16 residues. CDR3 DNA sequence: TGCGCCAGCAGCTCCGGCCGTCGGACTACACCTAATGAGCAGTTCTTC. Encoded protein: CASSSGRRTTPNEQFF. Full variable domain (rest looked up from reference TRBV5-1 and TRBJ2-1): KAGVTQTPRYLIKTRGQQVTLSCSPISGHRSVSWYQQTPGQGLQFLFEYFSETQRNKGNFPGRFSGRQFSNSRSEMNVSTLELGDSALYLCASSSGRRTTPNEQFFGPGTRLTVL.

This clonotype was seen many times. V and J are TRBV30 and TRBJ2-2, with D unclear. The CDR3 length is 14 residues. Deletions cut 0 bases from V and 6 bases from J, with 11 bases between. Germline values: CDR1 GTSNPN, CDR2 SVGIG (reference sequence). In DNA form, the CDR3 reads TGTGCCTGGAGTGTACCCTATCTTTCCGGGGAGCTGTTTTTT. Translating it yields CAWSVPYLSGELFF.

This clonotype came up a few times. The CDR3, as DNA: TGTGCCAGCAGTTTAATTAGCGGGGGAGCTAATGAGCAGTTCTTC. Amino acids: CASSLISGGANEQFF. V usage is TRBV27 and J usage is TRBJ2-1; 9 positions match TRBD2. V lost 2 bases to trimming and J lost 7 bases; unmatched junction nucleotides: 6. This CDR3 comprises 15 residues. CDR1 MNHEY and CDR2 SMNVEV come from the germline V gene (reference sequence).

This clonotype was counted many times. This chain uses TRBV2 with TRBJ2-7, with 7 bases lining up with TRBD1. The germline CDR1 and CDR2 sequences are SNHLY and FYNNEI. Unmatched junction bases numbered 3, after V lost 6 bases and J lost 1 base. This CDR3 is 13 amino acids long. CDR3 protein: CASSGTASYEQYF. The CDR3 DNA reads as TGTGCCAGCAGCGGGACAGCTTCCTACGAGCAGTACTTC. The variable domain in full, completed from reference TRBV2 and TRBJ2-7, reads EPEVTQTPSHQVTQMGQEVILRCVPISNHLYFYWYRQILGQKVEFLVSFYNNEISEKSEIFDDQFSVERPDGSNFTLKIRSTKLEDSAMYFCASSGTASYEQYFGPGTRLTVT.

This clonotype was seen at least ten times. The V gene is TRBV27, the J gene TRBJ1-1; perhaps TRBD1 as D (5 bases). Between the trimmed V and J ends, which lost 2 bases and 0 bases, there was a span of 13 bases. Germline lookup yields CDR1 MNHEY and CDR2 SMNVEV (reference sequence). The length of the CDR3 is 16 residues. The CDR3 here is CASSLGHGGVNTEAFF. The DNA of the CDR3 is TGTGCCAGCAGTTTAGGACACGGCGGAGTGAACACTGAAGCTTTCTTT.

This clonotype was counted many times. This rearrangement joins TRBV20-1 to TRBJ1-5; D ambiguous. This CDR3 contains 13 residues. V dropped 6 bases and J dropped 2 bases, with 11 bases sitting between them. The germline V gene has CDR1 DFQATT and CDR2 SNEGSKA (reference sequence). For the CDR3, the DNA is TGCAGTGCAAGACCCCCAGGCAATCAGCCCCAGCATTTT. Translated, it gives CSARPPGNQPQHF.

The J gene is TRBJ2-3, the V gene TRBV20-1; 15 nucleotides align to TRBD2. Germline CDR1 reads DFQATT; CDR2 reads SNEGSKA (reference sequence). Trimming at V came to 1 base and at J to 0 bases, leaving 8 bases not matched to a gene. The CDR3 covers 19 residues. The CDR3 DNA follows: TGCAGTGCTAGAGGGGCCGGGACTAGCGGGGGGACTAGCACAGATACGCAGTATTTT. This translates into CSARGAGTSGGTSTDTQYF.

This clonotype was counted between two and nine times. V is TRBV18 and J is TRBJ1-2; 7 nucleotides agree with TRBD1. CDR1 and CDR2 (germline): KGHSH, LQKENI. There are 17 residues in the CDR3. The V gene end was trimmed by 5 bases and the J gene end by 1 base; junction bases not matched to a gene: 13. The DNA of the CDR3 is TGTGCCAGCTCAACACGACCACCGGGACAGCTTAACTATGGCTACACCTTC. Its protein is CASSTRPPGQLNYGYTF.

The V and J genes are TRBV7-9 and TRBJ2-1; D is perhaps TRBD2 (5 bases). Per the germline V gene, CDR1 is SEHNR and CDR2 is FQNEAQ (reference sequence). Trimming stripped 4 bases from V and 4 bases from J, with 11 bases between. CDR3 length: 14 residues. The CDR3 protein is CASSSQTRYNEQFF. CDR3 DNA sequence: TGTGCCAGCAGCTCCCAAACTAGATACAATGAGCAGTTCTTC.

This clonotype showed up many times. The chain uses TRBV20-1 and TRBJ2-7, with TRBD2 identical over 8 bases. Per the germline V gene, CDR1 is DFQATT and CDR2 is SNEGSKA (reference sequence). The CDR3 has 14 amino acids. CDR3 protein: CSAGGSGAFYEQYF. For the CDR3, the DNA is TGCAGCGCTGGGGGTAGCGGGGCCTTCTACGAGCAGTACTTC.

The V gene is TRBV19, the J gene TRBJ1-5, with D tentatively TRBD1 (5 bases). The CDR3 covers 17 residues. V lost 4 bases, J lost 0 bases, and 16 bases lay in between. Germline V CDR1 and CDR2: LNHDA, SQIVND (reference sequence). The CDR3, as DNA: TGTGCCAGTAGTACAGGGTCGGCGGGTTATAGCAATCAGCCCCAGCATTTT. It specifies CASSTGSAGYSNQPQHF. The full variable domain, rest sourced from reference TRBV19 and TRBJ1-5, is DGGITQSPKYLFRKEGQNVTLSCEQNLNHDAMYWYRQDPGQGLRLIYYSQIVNDFQKGDIAEGYSVSREKKESFPLTVTSAQKNPTAFYLCASSTGSAGYSNQPQHFGDGTRLSIL.

This rearrangement joins TRBV2 to TRBJ2-2, with 11 bases that match TRBD1. This CDR3 contains 15 residues. Germline CDR1 and CDR2: SNHLY and FYNNEI. Trimming took 10 bases from V and 9 from J; bases not matched to a gene: 13. The CDR3 region is CATRGFGQGARELFF. The DNA of the CDR3 is TGTGCCACTCGAGGCTTCGGACAGGGGGCCAGGGAGCTGTTTTTT.

This clonotype was picked up many times. The chain employs TRBV4-2 and TRBJ2-7, with D tentatively TRBD2 (5 bases). Germline assignment: CDR1 LGHNA and CDR2 YNFKEQ. V was trimmed by 4 bases and J by 0 bases, leaving 13 bases between them. The CDR3 spans 15 residues. This chain's CDR3 is CASSRDVGSSYEQYF. The CDR3 nucleotides read TGTGCCAGCAGCCGAGACGTAGGGAGCTCCTACGAGCAGTACTTC.

In DNA form, the CDR3 reads TGTGCCAGCAGTTACTCCATGGACGAGTTTAGGGGCTCGGGGAGCGAGCAGTACTTC. It specifies CASSYSMDEFRGSGSEQYF. The chain has TRBV6-2 or TRBV6-3 and TRBJ2-7; the D gene could be TRBD1 or TRBD2 (5 bases each). V gave up 0 bases and J gave up 6 bases, with 27 bases separating them. Germline CDR1 reads MNHEY; CDR2 reads SVGEGT. CDR3 length: 19 amino acids.

This sequence joins TRBV9 and TRBJ2-1; possible D gene TRBD2, 6 bases. The germline gives CDR1 SGDLS, CDR2 YYNGEE. Trimming removed 3 bases at V and 0 bases at J, with 10 bases between. The CDR3 runs 15 residues. DNA of the CDR3: TGTGCCAGCAGCGGCGGGATTAGCTCCTACAATGAGCAGTTCTTC. This encodes CASSGGISSYNEQFF.

In this sample, this clonotype turned up many times. The rearrangement joins TRBV11-2 to TRBJ1-6; unclear D gene. The CDR3 is 14 residues long. Deletions cut 3 bases from V and 0 bases from J, with 3 bases between. CDR1 SGHAT and CDR2 FQNNGV come from the germline V gene. The CDR3 spells CASSLSSYNSPLHF. The CDR3 nucleotides read TGTGCCAGCAGCTTGAGCTCCTATAATTCACCCCTCCACTTT.